This T cell receptor beta chain was recorded in a study of control samples from healthy donors and cancer patients. The protocol was immunoSEQ multiplex PCR, while the TCRdb copy is restricted to in-frame clones and leaves out a portion. The data show some 150,000 clones, 93% seen once. CDR1 and CDR2 from the germline V gene are SGHDT and YYEEEE. Unmatched junction bases numbered 4, after V lost 0 bases and J lost 5 bases. The CDR3 is made up of 14 amino acids. The TCR originated in a man aged 45 to 65 in good health. Sequenced sample: blood. This chain joins TRBV5-6 and TRBJ1-2; 7 nucleotides match TRBD1. The CDR3 sequence is CASSLGQGRYGYTF. CDR3 coding DNA: TGTGCCAGCAGCTTGGGACAGGGAAGGTATGGCTACACCTTC.